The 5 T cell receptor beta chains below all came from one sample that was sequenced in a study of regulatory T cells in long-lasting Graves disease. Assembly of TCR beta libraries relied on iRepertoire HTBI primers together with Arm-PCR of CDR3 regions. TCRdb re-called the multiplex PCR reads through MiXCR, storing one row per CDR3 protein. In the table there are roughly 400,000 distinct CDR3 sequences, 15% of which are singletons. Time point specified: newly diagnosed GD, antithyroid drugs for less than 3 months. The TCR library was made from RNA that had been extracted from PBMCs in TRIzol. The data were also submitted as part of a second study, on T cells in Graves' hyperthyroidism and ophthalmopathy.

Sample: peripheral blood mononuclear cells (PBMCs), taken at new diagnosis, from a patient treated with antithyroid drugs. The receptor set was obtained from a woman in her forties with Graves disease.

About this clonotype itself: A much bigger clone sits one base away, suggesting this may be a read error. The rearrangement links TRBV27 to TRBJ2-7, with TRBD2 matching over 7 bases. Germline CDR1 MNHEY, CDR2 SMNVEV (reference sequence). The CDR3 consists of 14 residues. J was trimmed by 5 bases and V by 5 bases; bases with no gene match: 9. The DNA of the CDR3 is TGTGCCAGCAGTGAGGCCAGCGGGGTCAACGAGCAGTACTTC. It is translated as CASSEASGVNEQYF.

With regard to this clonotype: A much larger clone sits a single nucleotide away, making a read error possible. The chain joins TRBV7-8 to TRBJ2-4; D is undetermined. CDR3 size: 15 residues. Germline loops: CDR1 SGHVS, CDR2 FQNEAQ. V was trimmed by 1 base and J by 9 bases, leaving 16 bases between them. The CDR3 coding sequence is TGTGCCAGCAGCTTAGAACCCGACAAGTCCCGCATTCAGTACTTC. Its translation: CASSLEPDKSRIQYF.

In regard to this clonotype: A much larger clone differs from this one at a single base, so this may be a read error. The CDR3 spells CASSQGMGGREIANTGGLFF. Here the CDR3 DNA reads TGTGCCAGCAGCCAAGGCATGGGGGGGCGGGAGATCGCGAACACCGGGGGGCTGTTTTTT. The gene calls are TRBV4-2 and TRBJ2-2; the D gene is possibly TRBD2 (7 bases). Germline V lookup: CDR1 LGHNA, CDR2 YNFKEQ. This CDR3 spans 20 amino acids.

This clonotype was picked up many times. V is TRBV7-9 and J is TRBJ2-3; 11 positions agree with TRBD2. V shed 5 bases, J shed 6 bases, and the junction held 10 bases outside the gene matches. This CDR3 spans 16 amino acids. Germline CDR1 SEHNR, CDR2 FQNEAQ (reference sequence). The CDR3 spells CASSARLAGTPDTQYF. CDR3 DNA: TGTGCCAGCAGCGCACGACTAGCGGGGACCCCGGATACGCAGTATTTT.

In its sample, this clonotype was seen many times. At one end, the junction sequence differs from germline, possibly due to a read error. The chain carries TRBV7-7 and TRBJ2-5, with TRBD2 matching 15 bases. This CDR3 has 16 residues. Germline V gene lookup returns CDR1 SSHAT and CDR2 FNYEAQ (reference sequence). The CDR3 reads CASSLGLAGGTETQYF. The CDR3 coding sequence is TGTGCTAGCAGCTTAGGACTAGCGGGAGGGACGGAGACCCAGTACTTC.